This TCR beta chain was documented in a study of OX40 agonist ivuxolimab in advanced cancers. In the study overall: The costimulatory receptor OX40 (CD134) was targeted by ivuxolimab, a fully human IgG2 agonistic monoclonal antibody. Among the approximately 50 dose-escalation patients, about 20 had hepatocellular carcinoma, about 15 melanoma, 9 renal cell carcinoma and 9 head and neck cancer. Peripheral TCRbeta sequencing was intended to test whether TCR sequence diversity was altered and clonal T-cell expansion was caused by ivuxolimab. Three dose-escalation patients achieved partial responses, one with hepatocellular carcinoma and two with cutaneous melanoma. Patients were allowed to have had prior anti-PD-1, anti-PD-L1 or anti-CTLA-4 therapy, and around 40% of the dose-escalation patients had previously received checkpoint inhibitors. A male proportion of 75% to 85% and a mean age of approximately 62 years, ranging from about 20 to 79, were recorded for the dose-escalation cohort. Intravenous ivuxolimab was administered to patients every 2 weeks at six dose levels: 0.01, 0.1, 0.3, 1.5, 3 and 10 mg/kg. The paper describes the monotherapy dose-escalation part (N of about 52 patients) of the phase I trial of ivuxolimab.

Genomic DNA was isolated from the sorted cells so that the TCRbeta CDR3 region could be sequenced. The immunoSEQ Assay was used to sequence the TCRbeta CDR3 regions. TCRdb's version of the immuneACCESS table is confined to in-frame rearrangements and falls short of the full clone set. An unresolved V gene accounts for under half of the shortfall where checked; the remainder is of unknown origin. The sample table shows 50,000 to 70,000 clones, and around 84% are seen once. Clones ranked in the top ten supply around 2.1% of the sample. Only one count was recorded for this clone. The antigen it binds to is not known. It has no much larger one-base neighbor in the sample; base qualities were not kept. Broad study findings and their caveats: Low levels of normalized T-cell clonal expansion were also seen in some patients who did not respond. The antigen specificity of the clonally expanded peripheral T cells was not determined. At doses from 0.1 to 3.0 mg/kg, clonal expansion was seen in both CD4+ and CD8+ blood T cells between baseline and week 6. In the 0.1-3.0 mg/kg groups, partial responders were among the patients with the lowest normalized peripheral clonal expansion, particularly in CD8+ T cells. After ivuxolimab, expanded clones were on average more numerous among CD8+ T cells than among CD4+ T cells.

The trial excluded patients who had a history of autoimmune disease or who were on systemic immunosuppression. Peripheral blood for TCR sequencing was drawn from every dose cohort at baseline, at cycle 4 day 1 and at cycle 7 day 1. Samples were obtained from an open-label, multicenter, first-in-human phase I dose-escalation trial of ivuxolimab. Adults with locally advanced or metastatic head and neck squamous cell, hepatocellular, melanoma or renal cell carcinoma were enrolled in the trial. Before TCR sequencing, CD4+ T cells and CD8+ T cells were sorted from peripheral blood as separate populations. CDR1 and CDR2, per the germline V gene, are SNHLY and FYNNEI. Relative to germline, V is 6 bases shorter and J is 0 bases shorter, with 12 bases between their ends. The CDR3, cysteine through phenylalanine, is 15 amino acids long. Only the CDR3 region is kept as DNA, spanning 45 bases read in frame from base 1.

The clonotype comes from an adult with an advanced solid tumor such as melanoma, head and neck, liver or kidney cancer. The sample in question was CD4+ or CD8+ T cells sorted from blood, obtained in a trial of the OX40 agonist ivuxolimab. The sequence joins TRBV2 to TRBJ2-4; TRBD2 is perhaps the D gene, given 5 matching bases. The DNA reads TGTGCCAGCAGACTAGACACAATAGCCAAAAACATTCAGTACTTC. The translation is CASRLDTIAKNIQYF. The entire variable domain, with the stretches around the CDR3 drawn from the reference TRBV2 and TRBJ2-4 proteins, is EPEVTQTPSHQVTQMGQEVILRCVPISNHLYFYWYRQILGQKVEFLVSFYNNEISEKSEIFDDQFSVERPDGSNFTLKIRSTKLEDSAMYFCASRLDTIAKNIQYFGAGTRLSVL.